This record looks at one T cell receptor (beta chain) sequence and its context. Antigen: not known. The data were taken from a study of T cell repertoires in cytomegalovirus infection. In the study overall: Signatures in public TCR beta sequences pointed to both CMV infection and matching HLA type. Study-level points and caveats: Summed frequency of public TCR beta families distinguished CMV carriers with the relevant HLA.

Germline CDR1 is SEHNR and CDR2 is FQNEAQ (reference sequence). The CDR3 spans 17 residues. With 5 bases removed from V and 5 bases from J, the gap between germline ends came to 24 bases. TCRdb redid the calling of the reads with MiXCR, one entry per CDR3 protein. The repertoire holds around 260,000 distinct CDR3 sequences, with under 30% as singletons. Material: PBMCs. This TCR was recovered from a human donor in good health (CMV status not recorded). Some clones in this sample may be carry-over from other donors' samples. The chain recombines TRBV7-9 with TRBJ2-5; tentatively, D is TRBD1 (5 bases). CDR3 nucleotides: TGTGCCAGCAGCCCGGCCCGAGGAAGGGGAAGCGCCGAGACCCAGTACTTC. It encodes CASSPARGRGSAETQYF.